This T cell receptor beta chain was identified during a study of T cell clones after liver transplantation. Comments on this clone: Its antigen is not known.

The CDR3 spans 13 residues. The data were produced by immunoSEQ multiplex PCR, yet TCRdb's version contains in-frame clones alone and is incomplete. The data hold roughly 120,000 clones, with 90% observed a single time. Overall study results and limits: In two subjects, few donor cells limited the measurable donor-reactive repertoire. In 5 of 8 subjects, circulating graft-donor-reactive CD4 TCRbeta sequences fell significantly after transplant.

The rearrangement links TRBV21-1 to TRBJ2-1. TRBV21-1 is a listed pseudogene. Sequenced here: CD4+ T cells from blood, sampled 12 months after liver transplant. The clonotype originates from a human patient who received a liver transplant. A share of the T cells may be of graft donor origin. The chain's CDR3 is CASSLPGENEQFF. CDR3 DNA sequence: TGTGCCAGCAGCCTCCCTGGCGAAAATGAGCAGTTCTTC.